The 31 T cell receptor beta chains below all came from one sample that was sequenced in a study of cytomegalovirus exposure and HLA in healthy donors. The PCR employed 60 Vbeta primers together with 13 Jbeta primers. The table came from immunoSEQ multiplex PCR; TCRdb's copy has only in-frame clones and leaves some out. The table records 140,000 to 150,000 clones, around 80% of them present only once. The sequencing sample was made of PBMCs. Source of these receptors: a middle-aged man in good health and CMV-seropositive.

The chain links TRBV10-2 to TRBJ1-4; D is unclear. Trimming removed 6 bases from V and 1 base from J, with 9 bases in between. The CDR3 spans 14 residues. CDR1 is WSHSY and CDR2 is SAAADI in the germline V gene. The DNA of the CDR3 is TGCGCCAGCAGGCCAGGACTAACTAATGAAAAACTGTTTTTT. Translation: CASRPGLTNEKLFF.

This clone has just one count. The V gene is TRBV9, the J gene TRBJ1-3; D perhaps matches TRBD1 (5 bases). Germline V lookup: CDR1 SGDLS, CDR2 YYNGEE. V was clipped by 2 bases and J by 0 bases, with 12 bases between them. The CDR3 covers 16 residues. The CDR3 sequence is CASSVTLDSSGNTIYF. Here the CDR3 DNA reads TGTGCCAGCAGCGTTACTTTAGACAGCTCTGGAAACACCATATATTTT.

This clone was detected only once. The V and J genes are TRBV5-1 and TRBJ1-1; 8 nucleotides align to TRBD1. The CDR3 is made up of 14 amino acids. V trimming: 4 bases; J trimming: 5 bases; junction bases outside the gene matches: 7. Germline values: CDR1 SGHRS, CDR2 YFSETQ. The CDR3, as DNA: TGCGCCAGCAGCACCGAACAGGGGGGGACTGAAGCTTTCTTT. It is translated as CASSTEQGGTEAFF.

The chain couples TRBV5-1 to TRBJ1-2; 7 bases match TRBD1. The CDR3 is 12 residues long. Germline V CDR1 and CDR2: SGHRS, YFSETQ. The J segment lost 6 bases and the V segment lost 2 bases, leaving 1 base of the junction unmatched. The CDR3 loop is CASSFTGDGYTF. CDR3 DNA sequence: TGCGCCAGCAGCTTTACAGGGGATGGCTACACCTTC.

CDR3 protein: CAMGAFDEQYF. The CDR3 nucleotides read TGTGCCATGGGGGCTTTCGACGAGCAGTACTTC. The J gene is TRBJ2-7, the V gene TRBV10-3, with a tentative D call TRBD1 (6 bases). Deletions cut 9 bases from V and 5 bases from J, with 11 bases between. Germline CDR1 reads ENHRY; CDR2 reads SYGVKD. The CDR3 has 11 residues.

There are a few counts of this clone. The chain combines TRBV28 with TRBJ2-1, with no clear D. Germline lookup yields CDR1 MDHEN and CDR2 SYDVKM. The CDR3 is 12 residues long. V was cut by 2 bases and J by 8 bases, with 7 bases left in between. In DNA, the CDR3 is TGTGCCAGCAGTTTACGCAGCGATGAGCAGTTCTTC. Its translation: CASSLRSDEQFF.

The chain uses TRBV19 and TRBJ1-2, with D uncertain. CDR1 is LNHDA, CDR2 SQIVND, per germline (reference sequence). V was trimmed by 3 bases and J by 2 bases, leaving 13 bases between them. CDR3 size: 15 residues. The CDR3 DNA is TGTGCCAGTAGTATTATAGATAGAGGGAACTATGGCTACACCTTC. Amino acid sequence: CASSIIDRGNYGYTF.

This clone occurred once. The chain employs TRBV4-3 and TRBJ2-7; 9 nucleotides match TRBD2. The CDR3 consists of 19 residues. Trimming removed 1 base from V and 3 bases from J; junction bases left unmatched: 16. Germline loops: CDR1 LGHNA, CDR2 YSLEER. DNA for the CDR3: TGCGCCAGCAGCCAAGTTAGCAATAAGGCGGGAGGGCCGGGCTACGAGCAGTACTTC. It translates to CASSQVSNKAGGPGYEQYF.

V is TRBV7-8 and J is TRBJ2-1; TRBD2 might be the D (5 bases). Trimming stripped 2 bases from V and 5 bases from J, with 13 bases between. This CDR3 is 15 amino acids long. From germline, CDR1 is SGHVS and CDR2 FQNEAQ. This CDR3 is CASSLREIIHNEQFF. The CDR3 coding sequence is TGTGCCAGCAGCTTAAGGGAGATCATCCACAATGAGCAGTTCTTC.

This clone was found once. The CDR3 coding sequence is TGTGCCAGCTCACCGGGGACAGCCTCTGGAAACACCATATATTTT. It encodes CASSPGTASGNTIYF. This chain links TRBV18 with TRBJ1-3; TRBD1 matches at 7 bases. Germline V gene data show CDR1 as KGHSH and CDR2 as LQKENI. The CDR3 covers 15 residues. V gave up 3 bases and J gave up 0 bases; unmatched junction bases: 2.

The chain links TRBV28 to TRBJ2-3, with 8 bases that match TRBD2. The CDR3 is made up of 16 amino acids. CDR1 is MDHEN and CDR2 is SYDVKM in the germline V gene. The trim removed 5 bases at V and 0 bases at J, leaving 7 bases unmatched. CDR3 sequence: CASSTRSGTSTDTQYF. The CDR3 DNA follows: TGTGCCAGCAGTACCCGTAGCGGGACTAGCACAGATACGCAGTATTTT.

This clone occurred a few times. This sequence joins TRBV6-6 and TRBJ2-3, with 7 bases aligning to TRBD2. V lost 3 bases, J lost 1 base, and 7 bases stayed unmatched. CDR3 size: 16 residues. Germline loops: CDR1 MNHNY, CDR2 SVGAGI (reference sequence). As DNA, the CDR3 is TGTGCCAGCAGTTATTTCACGGGAGGTGGCACAGATACGCAGTATTTT. It yields the protein CASSYFTGGGTDTQYF.

V gene TRBV11-2 combines with J gene TRBJ2-7; no definite D call. Trimming removed 0 bases at V and 4 bases at J, with 10 bases between. CDR1 and CDR2 from the germline V gene are SGHAT and FQNNGV. This CDR3 is 14 amino acids long. CDR3 in amino acids: CASSLDPQSYEQYF. CDR3 coding DNA: TGTGCCAGCAGCTTAGATCCACAGAGTTACGAGCAGTACTTC.

The J gene is TRBJ2-1, the V gene TRBV7-9, with 7 positions matching TRBD1. CDR1 and CDR2 from the germline V gene are SEHNR and FQNEAQ (reference sequence). V lost 8 bases to trimming and J lost 0 bases; unmatched junction nucleotides: 4. The CDR3 spans 14 residues. In DNA form, the CDR3 reads TGTGCCAGCCAGGGGGTCAGCTCCTACAATGAGCAGTTCTTC. Residues: CASQGVSSYNEQFF.

The V and J genes are TRBV7-9 and TRBJ2-2; 7 nucleotides agree with TRBD1. Germline trimming cut 5 bases from V and 3 bases from J; bases unmatched to any gene: 6. CDR1 and CDR2 from the germline V gene are SEHNR and FQNEAQ (reference sequence). The CDR3 covers 15 residues. This CDR3 reads CASSLPGQYTGELFF. CDR3 DNA sequence: TGTGCCAGCAGCCTACCGGGACAGTACACCGGGGAGCTGTTTTTT.

The DNA of the CDR3 is TGCAGCGTTTCCAACAGGGACGGGGCGTACAATGAGCAGTTCTTC. This codes for CSVSNRDGAYNEQFF. The chain carries TRBV29-1 and TRBJ2-1; weak D call: TRBD1 (6 bases). Trimming left V 5 bases short and J 4 bases short, with 18 bases between. The germline CDR1 and CDR2 sequences are SQVTM and ANQGSEA. The CDR3 has 15 residues.

This chain joins TRBV6-5 and TRBJ2-3; 7 positions match TRBD2. This CDR3 has 16 amino acids. Germline lookup yields CDR1 MNHEY and CDR2 SVGAGI. J lost 1 base, V lost 1 base, and 5 bases had no gene match. CDR3: CASSYFGRTRTDTQYF. DNA of the CDR3: TGTGCCAGCAGTTACTTCGGGAGGACCCGCACAGATACGCAGTATTTT.

This chain links TRBV7-9 with TRBJ1-2; D not resolved. Germline values: CDR1 SEHNR, CDR2 FQNEAQ (reference sequence). V dropped 5 bases and J dropped 7 bases, with 17 bases sitting between them. CDR3 size: 14 residues. In DNA, the CDR3 is TGTGCCAGCAGCCCTCACGCGGTAGATTCTGGCTACACCTTC. Translating it yields CASSPHAVDSGYTF. Full variable domain (missing parts from reference TRBV7-9 and TRBJ1-2): DTGVSQNPRHKITKRGQNVTFRCDPISEHNRLYWYRQTLGQGPEFLTYFQNEAQLEKSRLLSDRFSAERPKGSFSTLEIQRTEQGDSAMYLCASSPHAVDSGYTFGSGTRLTVV.

About this clone itself: The sample carries other DNA sequences with the same CDR3. V usage is TRBV18 and J usage is TRBJ2-3; 9 bases align to TRBD1. The CDR3 spans 14 residues. Trimming removed 4 bases from V and 1 base from J; junction bases left unmatched: 0. The germline V gene encodes CDR1 KGHSH and CDR2 LQKENI. DNA of the CDR3: TGTGCCAGCTCACGGACAGGGGGCACAGATACGCAGTATTTT. Translation gives CASSRTGGTDTQYF.

Points on this clone: A read error may produce the germline difference seen at one junction end. The genes are TRBV25-1 and TRBJ2-7, with 8 nucleotides matching TRBD2. There are 15 residues in the CDR3. The germline V gene has CDR1 MGHDK and CDR2 SYGVNS. This CDR3 is CASSVRLAFSYGQYF. The CDR3, as DNA: TGTGCCAGCAGTGTACGACTAGCGTTCTCCTACGGGCAGTACTTC.

This rearrangement joins TRBV5-4 to TRBJ2-5, with D tentatively TRBD2 (5 bases). The J call is in doubt because the DNA end fits TRBJ2-7 better. The V gene's germline CDR1 is SGHNT and CDR2 YYREEE (reference sequence). The CDR3 consists of 14 residues. In DNA form, the CDR3 reads TGTGCCAGCAGCTCCAGGACTTCTAGCTACGAGCAGTACTTC. This translates into CASSSRTSSYEQYF.

This clone has just a few counts. The CDR3 DNA follows: TGTGCCAGCAGCGAGACAGATACGCAGTATTTT. Translation: CASSETDTQYF. The J gene is TRBJ2-3, the V gene TRBV7-9; the D is unclear. Germline V CDR1 and CDR2: SEHNR, FQNEAQ (reference sequence). The CDR3 runs to 11 residues. V was trimmed by 5 bases and J by 3 bases, leaving 3 bases between them.

The rearrangement links TRBV11-2 to TRBJ2-5; 9 bases match TRBD1. V was pared by 5 bases and J by 3 bases, with 7 bases of the junction left unmatched. Germline values: CDR1 SGHAT, CDR2 FQNNGV. This CDR3 has 15 residues. The CDR3 reads CASSLWDREKETQYF. The DNA for the CDR3 is TGTGCCAGCAGCCTCTGGGACAGGGAAAAAGAGACCCAGTACTTC. Complete variable domain (other parts from reference TRBV11-2 and TRBJ2-5): EAGVAQSPRYKIIEKRQSVAFWCNPISGHATLYWYQQILGQGPKLLIQFQNNGVVDDSQLPKDRFSAERLKGVDSTLKIQPAKLEDSAVYLCASSLWDREKETQYFGPGTRLLVL.

This clone was seen only once. This chain links TRBV29-1 with TRBJ2-7, with TRBD2 matching over 13 bases. The CDR3 totals 14 residues. V lost 7 bases and J lost 5; bases outside the gene matches: 8. CDR1 and CDR2 (germline): SQVTM, ANQGSEA. The chain's CDR3 is CSARLAGGPNEQYF. CDR3 nucleotide sequence: TGCAGCGCTCGACTAGCGGGAGGTCCTAACGAGCAGTACTTC.

V usage is TRBV28 and J usage is TRBJ2-7, with TRBD2 matching over 9 bases. The CDR3 is 14 amino acids. V lost 4 bases and J lost 5; bases outside the gene matches: 6. CDR1 is MDHEN, CDR2 SYDVKM, per germline. As DNA, the CDR3 is TGTGCCAGCAGTTCCGGGACTAGCCCAAACGAGCAGTACTTC. Its translation is CASSSGTSPNEQYF.

The gene calls are TRBV21-1 and TRBJ1-5; TRBD1 is the table's D call, not checked against the DNA. TRBV21-1 constitutes a pseudogene. The CDR3 is made up of 16 amino acids. CDR3 sequence reads: CASSKVGTARNQPQHF. The CDR3 nucleotides are TGTGCCAGCAGCAAAGTGGGGACAGCGCGCAATCAGCCCCAGCATTTT.

As to this clone: Sequence at one end of the junction differs from germline and may be a read error. This chain connects TRBV7-2 to TRBJ2-7; tentative D call: TRBD1 (5 bases). Germline V gene data show CDR1 as SGHTA and CDR2 as FQGNSA. This CDR3 has 16 amino acids. CDR3 in amino acids: CASSLALASGPYEQYF. In DNA form, the CDR3 reads TGTGCCAGCAGTTTAGCCCTCGCGTCAGGGCCCTACGAGCAGTACTTC.

This rearrangement joins TRBV4-3 to TRBJ1-4; possible D gene TRBD1, 6 bases. Trimming removed 4 bases from V and 8 bases from J, with 20 bases in between. The CDR3 covers 16 residues. Germline assignment: CDR1 LGHNA and CDR2 YSLEER. The CDR3 loop is CASSLQKGVSEEKLFF. The CDR3 DNA is TGCGCCAGCAGCCTTCAGAAGGGGGTATCCGAGGAAAAACTGTTTTTT.

The CDR3 nucleotides are TGTGCCAGCACCCCCTGGGGGGGCAGCTCCTACGAGCAGTACTTC. Protein sequence: CASTPWGGSSYEQYF. The gene calls are TRBV7-9 and TRBJ2-7; perhaps TRBD2 as D (7 bases). CDR1 SEHNR and CDR2 FQNEAQ come from the germline V gene (reference sequence). V lost 7 bases and J lost 0, with 16 bases in between. CDR3 length: 15 residues.

The V and J genes are TRBV7-8 and TRBJ2-2; D may be TRBD1 (6 bases). Germline CDR1 and CDR2: SGHVS and FQNEAQ. CDR3 length: 16 residues. V was cut by 1 base and J by 5 bases, with 14 bases left in between. The CDR3 DNA follows: TGTGCCAGCAGCTTAGTGTTCGACAGGACAACCGGGGAGCTGTTTTTT. It specifies CASSLVFDRTTGELFF.

This chain links TRBV4-2 with TRBJ2-7; 8 positions agree with TRBD1. The length of the CDR3 is 15 residues. Germline loops: CDR1 LGHNA, CDR2 YNFKEQ. V dropped 5 bases and J dropped 7; count of bases not matched to a gene: 13. The CDR3 protein is CASSELRQGREEQYF. Here the CDR3 DNA reads TGTGCCAGCAGCGAACTCCGACAGGGGCGAGAGGAGCAGTACTTC.